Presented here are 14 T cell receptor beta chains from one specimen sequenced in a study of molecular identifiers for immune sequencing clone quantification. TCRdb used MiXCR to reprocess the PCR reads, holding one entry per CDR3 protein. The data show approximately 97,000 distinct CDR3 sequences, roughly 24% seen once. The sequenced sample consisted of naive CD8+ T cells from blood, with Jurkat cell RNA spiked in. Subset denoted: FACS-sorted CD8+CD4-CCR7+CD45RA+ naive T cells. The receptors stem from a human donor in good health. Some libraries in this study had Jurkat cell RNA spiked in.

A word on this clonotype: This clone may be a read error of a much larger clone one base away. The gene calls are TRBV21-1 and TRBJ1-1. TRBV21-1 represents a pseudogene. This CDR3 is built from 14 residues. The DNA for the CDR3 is TGTGCCAGCTGCCCCTCCAGGGCCTGGACTGAAGCTTTCTTT. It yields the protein CASCPSRAWTEAFF.

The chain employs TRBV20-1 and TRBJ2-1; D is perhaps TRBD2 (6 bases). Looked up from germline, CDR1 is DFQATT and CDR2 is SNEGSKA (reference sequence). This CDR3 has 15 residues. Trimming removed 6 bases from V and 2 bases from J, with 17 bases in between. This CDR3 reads CSASSLGGTYNEQFF. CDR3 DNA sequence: TGCAGTGCATCAAGTCTTGGCGGGACCTACAATGAGCAGTTCTTC.

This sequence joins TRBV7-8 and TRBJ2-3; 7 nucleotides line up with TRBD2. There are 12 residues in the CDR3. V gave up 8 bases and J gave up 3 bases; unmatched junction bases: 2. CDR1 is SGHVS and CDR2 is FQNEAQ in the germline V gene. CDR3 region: CASQRGTDTQYF. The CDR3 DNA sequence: TGTGCCAGCCAGCGGGGTACAGATACGCAGTATTTT.

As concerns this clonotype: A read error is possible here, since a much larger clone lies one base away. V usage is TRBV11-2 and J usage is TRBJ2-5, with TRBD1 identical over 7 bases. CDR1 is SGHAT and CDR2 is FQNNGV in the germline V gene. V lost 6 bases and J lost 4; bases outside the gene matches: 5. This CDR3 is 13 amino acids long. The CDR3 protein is CASRPTGVETQYF. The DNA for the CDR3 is TGTGCCAGCAGACCCACAGGGGTAGAGACCCAGTACTTC.

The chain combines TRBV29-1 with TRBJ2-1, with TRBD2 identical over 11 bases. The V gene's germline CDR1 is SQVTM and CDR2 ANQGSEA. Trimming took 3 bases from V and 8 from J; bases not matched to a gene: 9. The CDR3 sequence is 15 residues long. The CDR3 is CSVDKTSGRIDEQFF. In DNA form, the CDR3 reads TGCAGCGTTGATAAAACTAGCGGGAGAATTGATGAGCAGTTCTTC.

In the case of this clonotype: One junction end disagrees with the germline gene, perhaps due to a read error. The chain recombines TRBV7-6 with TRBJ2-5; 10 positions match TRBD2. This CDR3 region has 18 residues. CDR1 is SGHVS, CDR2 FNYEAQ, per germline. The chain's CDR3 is CACSLVLAGDRYQETQYF. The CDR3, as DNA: TGTGCCTGCAGCTTAGTGCTAGCGGGAGACCGGTACCAAGAGACCCAGTACTTC.

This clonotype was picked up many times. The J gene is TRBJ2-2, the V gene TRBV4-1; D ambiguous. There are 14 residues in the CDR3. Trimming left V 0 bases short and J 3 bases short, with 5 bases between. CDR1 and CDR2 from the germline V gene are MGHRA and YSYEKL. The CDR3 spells CASSQDWDTGELFF. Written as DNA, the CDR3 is TGCGCCAGCAGCCAAGACTGGGACACCGGGGAGCTGTTTTTT.

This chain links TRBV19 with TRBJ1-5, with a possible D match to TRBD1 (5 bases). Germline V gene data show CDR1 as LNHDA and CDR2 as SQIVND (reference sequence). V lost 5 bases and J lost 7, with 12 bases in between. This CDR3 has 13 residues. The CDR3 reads CASSPAGDQPQHF. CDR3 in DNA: TGTGCCAGTAGTCCAGCGGGGGACCAGCCCCAGCATTTT. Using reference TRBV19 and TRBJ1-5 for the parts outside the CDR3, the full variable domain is DGGITQSPKYLFRKEGQNVTLSCEQNLNHDAMYWYRQDPGQGLRLIYYSQIVNDFQKGDIAEGYSVSREKKESFPLTVTSAQKNPTAFYLCASSPAGDQPQHFGDGTRLSIL.

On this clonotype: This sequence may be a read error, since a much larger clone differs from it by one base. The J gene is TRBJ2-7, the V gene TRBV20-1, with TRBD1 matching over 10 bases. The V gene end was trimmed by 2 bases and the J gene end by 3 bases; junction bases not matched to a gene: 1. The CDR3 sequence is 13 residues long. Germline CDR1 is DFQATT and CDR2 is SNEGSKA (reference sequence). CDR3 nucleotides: TGCAGTGCTAGAAGGACAGGGGGCTACGAGCAGTACTTC. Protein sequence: CSARRTGGYEQYF.

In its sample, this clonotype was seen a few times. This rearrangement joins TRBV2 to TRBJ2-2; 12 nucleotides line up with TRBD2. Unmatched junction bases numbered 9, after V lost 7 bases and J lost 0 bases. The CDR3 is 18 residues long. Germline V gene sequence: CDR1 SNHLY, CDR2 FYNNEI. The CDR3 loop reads CASTQGLAGPPNTGELFF. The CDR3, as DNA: TGTGCCAGCACTCAAGGACTAGCGGGGCCTCCGAACACCGGGGAGCTGTTTTTT.

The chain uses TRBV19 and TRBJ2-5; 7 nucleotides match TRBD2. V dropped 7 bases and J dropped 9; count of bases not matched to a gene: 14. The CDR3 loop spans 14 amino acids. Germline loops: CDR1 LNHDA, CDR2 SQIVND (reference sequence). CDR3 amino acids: CASKGRERSGSQYF. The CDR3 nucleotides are TGTGCCAGTAAGGGGCGGGAGAGATCCGGGTCCCAGTACTTC.

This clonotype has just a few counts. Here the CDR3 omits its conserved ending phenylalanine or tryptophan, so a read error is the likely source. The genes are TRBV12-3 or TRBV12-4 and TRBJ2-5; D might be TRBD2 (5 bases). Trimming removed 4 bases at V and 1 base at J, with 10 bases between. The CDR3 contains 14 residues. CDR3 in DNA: TGTGCCAGCAGTTGGAGAGGACTCCAAGAGACCCAGTACCTC. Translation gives CASSWRGLQETQYL.

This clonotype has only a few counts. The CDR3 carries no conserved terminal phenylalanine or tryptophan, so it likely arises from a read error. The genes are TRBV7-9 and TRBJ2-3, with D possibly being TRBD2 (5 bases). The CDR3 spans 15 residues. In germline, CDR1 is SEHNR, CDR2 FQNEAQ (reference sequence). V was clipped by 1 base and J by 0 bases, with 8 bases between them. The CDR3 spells CASSLVGGSTDTQYS. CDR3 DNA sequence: TGTGCCAGCAGCTTAGTAGGCGGGAGCACAGATACGCAGTATTCT.

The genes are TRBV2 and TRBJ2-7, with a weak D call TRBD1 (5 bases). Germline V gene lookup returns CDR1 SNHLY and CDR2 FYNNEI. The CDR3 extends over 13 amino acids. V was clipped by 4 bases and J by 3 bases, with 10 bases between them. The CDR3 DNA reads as TGTGCCAGCAGTGGTGCAGGGTGCTACGAGCAGTACTTC. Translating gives CASSGAGCYEQYF.